This T cell receptor (beta chain) appears in the sequencing data of a study of T cell repertoires in cytomegalovirus infection (dated by TCRdb to between 2017 and 2020). Regarding the research as a whole: Because public TCR beta signatures pointed to carriage of CMV infection together with the matching HLA type, the HLA type of each donor mattered for the analysis. What the research found in general, with its limitations: In both this cohort and an independent cohort of 352 donors, the cumulative frequency of public TCR beta family members distinguished carriers of CMV infection plus the relevant HLA type. The ex vivo response was dominated by HLA-C-restricted CMV-specific TCR beta clonotypes, and the single most frequent clonotype in two of eight donors was supplied by these HLA-C-restricted clonotypes.

The CDR3 goes from the cysteine to the phenylalanine over 14 residues. The kept DNA is CDR3 alone, 42 bases in frame from the first base. V is reduced by 7 bases and J by 0 bases, leaving a spacing of 13 bases between them. CDR1 WSHSY and CDR2 SAAADI are derived from the germline V gene. The sequencer was an Illumina HiSeq 1500. Starting from the raw public reads, TCRdb applied fastp trimming at Q25, assembled clones with MiXCR and retained in-frame beta chains. Rows merge per CDR3 protein into single entries with the most common DNA and genes. The sample table shows 200,000 to 300,000 distinct CDR3 sequences, and 8% to 9.5% are seen once. The leading ten clones occupy approximately 15% of the sample. The sample holds many counts of this clonotype. Its antigen is currently not known. The input lacks base qualities; no much larger clone sits a single base away.

The clonotype originates from a human donor in good health (CMV status not recorded). Some clones in this sample may be carry-over from other donors' samples. The chain was built from TRBV10-2 and TRBJ2-7; the D gene is not confidently resolved. The sequenced sample was PBMCs. The CDR3: CASTPAGNSYEQYF. The nucleotide sequence reads as follows: TGCGCCAGCACCCCGGCAGGCAACTCCTACGAGCAGTACTTC.